This T cell receptor beta chain appears in the sequencing data of a study of graft-versus-host responses after intestinal transplantation (dated by TCRdb to about 2021). Regarding the complete study: Recipients received multivisceral, liver-intestinal, or isolated intestinal transplants. Graft-versus-host and host-versus-graft alloreactive T cell clones were tracked in the graft, circulation and bone marrow after intestinal transplantation using bulk TCR-beta CDR3 sequencing. All recipients received anti-thymocyte globulin induction followed by maintenance tacrolimus and steroids for 3 to 4 years. A cohort of 24 intestinal transplant recipients, including one retransplant, was enrolled, and 3 patients lacking pretransplant specimens were excluded. To identify alloreactive clones, pre-transplant mixed lymphocyte reaction products were sequenced and compared with unstimulated pre-transplant donor and recipient T cells. Rather than going through the commercial service, samples from a few later patients were sequenced in-house on an Illumina MiSeq and processed with MiXCR. Donor T cell macrochimerism was defined as a peak of at least 4% donor T cells among recipient peripheral blood mononuclear cells. Findings and caveats that apply to the study as a whole: The conclusions were limited by the relatively low number and heterogeneity of the intestinal transplant patients. Early after transplant, declines in HvG clones were associated with peak levels of circulating GvH clones. GvH clones were detected in recipient bone marrow, and some appeared earlier in ileal mucosa or blood, consistent with an intestinal mucosal origin. In patients with donor T cell macrochimerism, the allografts had high GvH to HvG T cell clonal ratios.

The library was obtained by the immunoSEQ multiplex PCR assay. In most patients, genomic DNA was isolated using the Qiagen DNeasy Blood and Tissue Kit and sent frozen to Adaptive Biotechnologies for TCR sequencing. For most patients, high-throughput TCR-beta CDR3 sequencing of genomic DNA was performed by Adaptive Biotechnologies. From the authors' description of their analysis: TCR sequencing data were retrieved from Adaptive's ImmunoSEQ software for 18 patients, whereas three other patients were processed with MiXCR and VDJtools. To correct CD4 versus CD8 sorting errors, sequences present in both subsets at a frequency ratio below 5:1 were removed. CDR3 nucleotide sequences shared between donor and recipient were removed because the origin of such sequences could not be assigned. To be classed as alloreactive, a clone needed at least 2-fold expansion over unstimulated cells and a minimum CFSE-low frequency of 0.002% (template counts) or 0.001% (read counts). Mappable clones were those detected in sequenced pre-transplant spleen, lymph node, or MLR CFSE-low populations of the donor or recipient. The cumulative frequency of alloreactive clones was calculated as a percentage of all sequences, weighted by copy number. TCRdb mirrors the immuneACCESS table, restricted to in-frame sequences. Some clones are absent from its copies; in checked studies, under half trace to an unresolved V gene, and the reason for the others is unknown. D and trimming were read from the DNA, whereas the V and J calls and clone size are those reported in that table. Recorded for this sample are about 50,000 clones; over 90% of them occurred a single time. The top ten clonotypes cover around 2.5% of the sample.

On this clone: The antigen it binds to is not known. No base qualities exist here, and no much larger clone lies one base off it.

This specimen's time point label, interpreted: cells obtained before transplantation from donor or recipient. CD3+CD4+ and CD3+CD8+ populations were FACS-sorted from unstimulated pre-transplant donor and recipient cells taken from spleen or lymph nodes. The CDR3 contains 12 residues, cysteine and phenylalanine counted. The entry retains the CDR3 DNA only, 36 bases that are in frame from base 1. CDR1 LNHDA and CDR2 SQIVND are derived from the germline V gene (reference sequence). The junction shows trimming of 5 bases on V and 3 bases on J, plus 5 bases between the germline ends. The receptor was derived from a human donor who was the organ donor for an intestinal transplant. The input for sequencing was unstimulated CD4+ T cells sorted from spleen or lymph node cells, taken before transplant. This receptor chain uses TRBV19 and TRBJ1-5, with the D gene not clear enough to name. The nucleotides are TGTGCCAGTAGTGTGGACAATCAGCCCCAGCATTTT. This sequence encodes CASSVDNQPQHF.